This TCR beta chain originates from a study of cytomegalovirus exposure and HLA in healthy donors. V was cut by 0 bases and J by 3 bases, with 12 bases left in between. This CDR3 region has 16 residues. Per the germline V gene, CDR1 is SGHDT and CDR2 is YYEEEE. General observations from the study: Confirmation was obtained in vitro that three CMV-associated chains are specific for CMV antigens. The study listed approximately 170 cytomegalovirus-associated TCR beta chains.

A remark on this clone: As yet, its antigen is unknown.

Sequencing was performed with immunoSEQ multiplex PCR; in TCRdb, only in-frame clones are kept and a portion is missing. There are under 200,000 clones in the sample; about 90% occur only once, and around a tenth lies in the top ten. The source is a woman younger than 35 in good health and CMV-seropositive. The genes are TRBV5-6 and TRBJ2-2; weak D call: TRBD2 (6 bases). Material for sequencing was PBMCs. The DNA for the CDR3 is TGTGCCAGCAGCTTGGCCGGGGGAGTACACACCGGGGAGCTGTTTTTT. This encodes CASSLAGGVHTGELFF.